A single sample is the source of the 29 T cell receptor beta chains below, sequenced in a study of blood T cell repertoires in COVID-19. Assay used: immunoSEQ multiplex PCR; TCRdb lists only in-frame clones, some missing. The sample shows about 300,000 clones, about 88% of them seen only once. Material: peripheral blood. The receptor source for this set is a human donor with COVID-19, enrolled during active disease. The donor label of this sample is uncertain.

The chain combines TRBV6-1 with TRBJ1-1; D remains ambiguous. CDR1 is MNHNS, CDR2 SASEGT, per germline. The ends were cut back, 2 bases at V and 2 bases at J, with 9 bases in the middle. This CDR3 region has 14 residues. CDR3 in amino acids: CASSETNLNTEAFF. The CDR3 DNA sequence: TGTGCCAGCAGTGAAACAAACCTCAACACTGAAGCTTTCTTT.

J is TRBJ1-3 and V is TRBV6-5, with 9 bases fitting TRBD1. In germline, CDR1 is MNHEY, CDR2 SVGAGI. V lost 4 bases to trimming and J lost 6 bases; unmatched junction nucleotides: 10. This CDR3 has 16 residues. CDR3 bases: TGTGCCAGCAGTTCCAGGGGACAGGGTCTAGAAAACACCATATATTTT. Protein: CASSSRGQGLENTIYF.

This clone was found once. This chain joins TRBV19 and TRBJ2-1, with 10 bases that match TRBD2. The CDR3 runs to 16 residues. The V and J ends lost 5 bases and 5 bases, in that order; junction bases with no gene match: 9. Germline lookup yields CDR1 LNHDA and CDR2 SQIVND (reference sequence). CDR3 bases: TGTGCCAGTAGTGCTAGCGGGAGTTTATTCAACAATGAGCAGTTCTTC. It yields the protein CASSASGSLFNNEQFF. The full variable domain, in which reference TRBV19 and TRBJ2-1 provide the parts outside the CDR3, is DGGITQSPKYLFRKEGQNVTLSCEQNLNHDAMYWYRQDPGQGLRLIYYSQIVNDFQKGDIAEGYSVSREKKESFPLTVTSAQKNPTAFYLCASSASGSLFNNEQFFGPGTRLTVL.

The V and J genes are TRBV28 and TRBJ1-1; 8 bases are a match to TRBD1. Germline trimming cut 8 bases from V and 3 bases from J; bases unmatched to any gene: 11. CDR1 is MDHEN and CDR2 is SYDVKM in the germline V gene. The CDR3 is made up of 15 amino acids. CDR3 bases: TGTGCCAGCCCACCACAGGGGGTTGCTTACACTGAAGCTTTCTTT. It is translated as CASPPQGVAYTEAFF.

The chain joins TRBV27 to TRBJ2-3; D is unresolved. The CDR3 is 17 amino acids. V dropped 0 bases and J dropped 0 bases, with 13 bases sitting between them. Looked up from germline, CDR1 is MNHEY and CDR2 is SMNVEV (reference sequence). The CDR3 sequence: CASSLSSRPLSTDTQYF. CDR3 DNA sequence: TGTGCCAGCAGTTTATCCTCGAGGCCCCTCAGCACAGATACGCAGTATTTT.

V gene TRBV19 combines with J gene TRBJ1-1, with a possible D match to TRBD1 (6 bases). The CDR3 runs to 17 residues. Deletions cut 9 bases from V and 1 base from J, with 24 bases between. Germline CDR1 is LNHDA and CDR2 is SQIVND (reference sequence). In DNA form, the CDR3 reads TGTGCCAGCCGCCCTCGGGGGGGCGCGGTAGGGAACACTGAAGCTTTCTTT. Translating it yields CASRPRGGAVGNTEAFF.

This chain connects TRBV7-8 to TRBJ2-7; 7 nucleotides align to TRBD2. Losses at the gene ends were 1 base for V and 2 bases for J; bases not matched to a gene: 2. Per germline, CDR1 SGHVS and CDR2 FQNEAQ. This CDR3 is 14 amino acids long. The CDR3 coding sequence is TGTGCCAGCAGCTTAGTGGGAGGGGCCTACGAGCAGTACTTC. Translated: CASSLVGGAYEQYF.

This chain links TRBV11-2 with TRBJ2-7, with 12 bases matching TRBD2. V was pared by 5 bases and J by 7 bases, with 9 bases of the junction left unmatched. This CDR3 is built from 15 residues. CDR1 and CDR2 (germline): SGHAT, FQNNGV. The CDR3 is CASSPGTSGFGEQYF. Here the CDR3 DNA reads TGTGCCAGCAGCCCAGGGACTAGCGGGTTCGGGGAGCAGTACTTC.

The genes are TRBV18 and TRBJ1-1; 11 bases align to TRBD1. The CDR3 is 17 amino acids. Unmatched junction bases numbered 9, after V lost 3 bases and J lost 3 bases. CDR1 is KGHSH, CDR2 LQKENI, per germline. The CDR3 DNA reads as TGTGCCAGCTCACCTAAAAGGACAGGGGGCGAGGACACTGAAGCTTTCTTT. Residues: CASSPKRTGGEDTEAFF.

V usage is TRBV9 and J usage is TRBJ1-6; a weak D match, TRBD1 (5 bases). CDR1 and CDR2 from the germline V gene are SGDLS and YYNGEE. Trimming removed 7 bases from V and 7 bases from J, with 12 bases in between. This CDR3 spans 13 amino acids. CDR3 bases: TGTGCCAGCGGGGACTTTCAGAATTCACCCCTCCACTTT. Translation: CASGDFQNSPLHF.

The DNA of the CDR3 is TGTGCCAGCAGCTTCGGCCCGTTGACTAGCACAGATACGCAGTATTTT. Protein: CASSFGPLTSTDTQYF. The chain recombines TRBV5-6 with TRBJ2-3; D call uncertain. Trimming pared 2 bases from V and 0 bases from J, leaving 13 bases between. Germline V gene lookup returns CDR1 SGHDT and CDR2 YYEEEE. This CDR3 has 16 amino acids.

The V call is TRBV28, the J call TRBJ2-5; 8 positions agree with TRBD2. V shed 8 bases, J shed 4 bases, and the junction held 9 bases outside the gene matches. Germline V gene data show CDR1 as MDHEN and CDR2 as SYDVKM. The CDR3 runs 14 residues. The CDR3, as DNA: TGTGCCAGCGGTACCGCGGGGGGCCGAGAGACCCAGTACTTC. The encoded protein is CASGTAGGRETQYF.

With respect to this clone: This CDR3 is also generated by other DNA sequences in the sample. V is TRBV19 and J is TRBJ1-1, with D unresolved. CDR1 LNHDA and CDR2 SQIVND come from the germline V gene (reference sequence). The CDR3 length is 13 residues. Trimming took 7 bases from V and 1 from J, leaving 10 bases between them. The CDR3 loop reads CASTSGPNTEAFF. As DNA, the CDR3 is TGTGCCAGTACCTCCGGTCCGAACACTGAAGCTTTCTTT.

V gene TRBV25-1 combines with J gene TRBJ1-1, with D uncertain. The CDR3 length is 13 residues. The V gene lost 6 bases and the J gene lost 5 bases, with 13 bases spanning the gap. In germline, CDR1 is MGHDK, CDR2 SYGVNS. The CDR3 sequence: CASSPAGRTEAFF. CDR3 DNA: TGTGCCAGCAGCCCTGCGGGAAGGACTGAAGCTTTCTTT.

This chain uses TRBV5-1 with TRBJ2-7; TRBD1 agrees at 9 bases. CDR3 length: 16 residues. Germline V gene sequence: CDR1 SGHRS, CDR2 YFSETQ. J lost 0 bases, V lost 1 base, and 5 bases had no gene match. CDR3 region: CASSLLGQGTSYEQYF. DNA for the CDR3: TGCGCCAGCAGCTTGTTGGGACAGGGCACCTCCTACGAGCAGTACTTC.

The genes are TRBV28 and TRBJ2-3, with D perhaps matching TRBD2 (6 bases). Germline V gene data show CDR1 as MDHEN and CDR2 as SYDVKM. Between the trimmed V and J ends, which lost 5 bases and 1 base, there was a span of 16 bases. The CDR3 is 16 residues long. This CDR3 reads CASSEPRLEGTDTQYF. As DNA, the CDR3 is TGTGCCAGCAGTGAGCCTCGACTAGAGGGCACAGATACGCAGTATTTT.

The rearrangement uses TRBV9 and TRBJ2-1, with TRBD2 matching 8 bases. The CDR3 is made up of 15 amino acids. CDR1 and CDR2 (germline): SGDLS, YYNGEE. Unmatched junction bases numbered 9, after V lost 2 bases and J lost 8 bases. CDR3 region: CASSVGPGGDYEQFF. CDR3 in DNA: TGTGCCAGCAGCGTCGGCCCGGGAGGGGATTATGAGCAGTTCTTC.

This chain connects TRBV7-2 to TRBJ2-2; tentative D call: TRBD2 (5 bases). Trimming cost V 1 base and J 7 bases, with 7 bases left between them. Germline V gene data show CDR1 as SGHTA and CDR2 as FQGNSA. The CDR3 is 13 residues long. CDR3 sequence reads: CASSLGSGGELFF. For the CDR3, the DNA is TGTGCCAGCAGCTTAGGGAGCGGCGGGGAGCTGTTTTTT.

The J gene is TRBJ1-5, the V gene TRBV18; 7 bases agree with TRBD1. Losses at the gene ends were 5 bases for V and 5 bases for J; bases not matched to a gene: 6. Germline V gene lookup returns CDR1 KGHSH and CDR2 LQKENI. CDR3 length equals 14 residues. CDR3 region: CASSGTTGDQPQHF. The CDR3 DNA follows: TGTGCCAGCTCAGGAACCACAGGGGATCAGCCCCAGCATTTT.

The chain carries TRBV7-2 and TRBJ1-1, with D unresolved. The germline V gene encodes CDR1 SGHTA and CDR2 FQGNSA. V was pared by 5 bases and J by 5 bases, with 15 bases between. The CDR3 covers 14 residues. DNA of the CDR3: TGTGCCAGCAGCCCCCAGGCGGGGTTAACTGAAGCTTTCTTT. This encodes CASSPQAGLTEAFF.

V gene TRBV19 combines with J gene TRBJ2-7; 7 nucleotides align to TRBD1. The CDR3 consists of 15 residues. Per the germline V gene, CDR1 is LNHDA and CDR2 is SQIVND (reference sequence). The J segment lost 0 bases and the V segment lost 5 bases, leaving 7 bases of the junction unmatched. The CDR3 bases are TGTGCCAGTAGTCCGCGACAGGGAAACTCCTACGAGCAGTACTTC. Translated, it gives CASSPRQGNSYEQYF.

This chain joins TRBV5-6 and TRBJ2-7; no firm D call. V dropped 1 base and J dropped 3 bases, with 11 bases sitting between them. The CDR3 consists of 14 residues. CDR1 and CDR2 from the germline V gene are SGHDT and YYEEEE. The DNA for the CDR3 is TGTGCCAGCAGCTTGTCTGAGGTTTTCTACGAGCAGTACTTC. This translates into CASSLSEVFYEQYF.

The chain has TRBV9 and TRBJ1-4; the D gene is possibly TRBD1 (5 bases). Between the trimmed V and J ends, which lost 0 bases and 8 bases, there was a span of 23 bases. The CDR3 loop spans 18 amino acids. From germline, CDR1 is SGDLS and CDR2 YYNGEE. CDR3 sequence reads: CASSVGGRRLGGPEKLFF. In DNA form, the CDR3 reads TGTGCCAGCAGCGTAGGGGGCAGAAGGCTAGGTGGACCGGAAAAACTGTTTTTT. The complete variable domain, with remaining parts taken from reference TRBV9 and TRBJ1-4, reads DSGVTQTPKHLITATGQRVTLRCSPRSGDLSVYWYQQSLDQGLQFLIQYYNGEERAKGNILERFSAQQFPDLHSELNLSSLELGDSALYFCASSVGGRRLGGPEKLFFGSGTQLSVL.

This chain connects TRBV5-1 to TRBJ1-2, with TRBD1 as a possible D gene (5 bases). Germline CDR1 reads SGHRS; CDR2 reads YFSETQ. CDR3 length: 16 amino acids. The V end was cut by 0 bases, the J end by 6 bases, with 18 bases between. CDR3 nucleotide sequence: TGCGCCAGCAGCTTGGTGCAGGGAGGGCTTATTGATGGCTACACCTTC. It specifies CASSLVQGGLIDGYTF.

The rearrangement joins TRBV9 to TRBJ2-1; 12 bases fit TRBD2. After removal of 3 bases from V and 5 bases from J, the junction contained 9 bases not matched to a gene. CDR3 size: 17 residues. Germline V gene lookup returns CDR1 SGDLS and CDR2 YYNGEE. The CDR3 DNA is TGTGCCAGCAGCGCCCAGAGGACTAGCGGGATCCACAATGAGCAGTTCTTC. As protein: CASSAQRTSGIHNEQFF.

The sample holds a few counts of this clone. The gene calls are TRBV5-7 and TRBJ1-6; possibly TRBD1 for D (6 bases). TRBV5-7 is classed as an ORF, of uncertain function. V shed 0 bases and J shed 5 bases, with 21 bases lying between them. This CDR3 is 19 amino acids long. The CDR3 DNA reads as TGTGCCAGCAGCTTGGAGGGGCAGGGGATTGCGCCCAATAATTCACCCCTCCACTTT. Translating it yields CASSLEGQGIAPNNSPLHF.

The chain is built from TRBV18 and TRBJ2-7, with 10 bases matching TRBD1. Trimming took 1 base from V and 5 from J; bases not matched to a gene: 11. Per germline, CDR1 KGHSH and CDR2 LQKENI. The CDR3 spans 17 residues. The CDR3 sequence: CASSPQRTGTGVHEQYF. The CDR3 DNA sequence: TGTGCCAGCTCACCACAGCGAACTGGGACAGGGGTCCACGAGCAGTACTTC.

The rearrangement joins TRBV9 to TRBJ2-3; 8 nucleotides match TRBD2. The CDR3 totals 16 residues. Trimming took 0 bases from V and 0 from J; bases not matched to a gene: 3. Germline V gene data show CDR1 as SGDLS and CDR2 as YYNGEE. CDR3 region: CASSVASGGSTDTQYF. The CDR3 coding sequence is TGTGCCAGCAGCGTAGCAAGCGGGGGTAGCACAGATACGCAGTATTTT.

This clone was counted only a few times. The chain recombines TRBV5-1 with TRBJ2-3, with 7 bases fitting TRBD1. Trimming cost V 0 bases and J 0 bases; bases outside gene matches: 4. This CDR3 is built from 16 residues. Per the germline V gene, CDR1 is SGHRS and CDR2 is YFSETQ. The CDR3 DNA reads TGCGCCAGCAGCTTGGACAGGGGCGCTAGCACAGATACGCAGTATTTT. Translated: CASSLDRGASTDTQYF.